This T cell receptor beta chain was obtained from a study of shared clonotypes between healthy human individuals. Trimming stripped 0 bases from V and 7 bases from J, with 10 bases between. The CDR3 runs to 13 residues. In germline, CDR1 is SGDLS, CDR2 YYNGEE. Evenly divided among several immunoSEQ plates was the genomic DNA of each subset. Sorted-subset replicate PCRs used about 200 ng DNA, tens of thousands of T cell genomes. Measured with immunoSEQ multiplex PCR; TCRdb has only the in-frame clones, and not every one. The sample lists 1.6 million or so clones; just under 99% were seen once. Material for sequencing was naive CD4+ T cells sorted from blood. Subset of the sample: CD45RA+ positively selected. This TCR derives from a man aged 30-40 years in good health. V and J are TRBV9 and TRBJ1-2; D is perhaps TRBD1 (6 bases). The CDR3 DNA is TGTGCCAGCAGCGTAGTACAGGGATCTGGCTACACCTTC. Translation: CASSVVQGSGYTF.